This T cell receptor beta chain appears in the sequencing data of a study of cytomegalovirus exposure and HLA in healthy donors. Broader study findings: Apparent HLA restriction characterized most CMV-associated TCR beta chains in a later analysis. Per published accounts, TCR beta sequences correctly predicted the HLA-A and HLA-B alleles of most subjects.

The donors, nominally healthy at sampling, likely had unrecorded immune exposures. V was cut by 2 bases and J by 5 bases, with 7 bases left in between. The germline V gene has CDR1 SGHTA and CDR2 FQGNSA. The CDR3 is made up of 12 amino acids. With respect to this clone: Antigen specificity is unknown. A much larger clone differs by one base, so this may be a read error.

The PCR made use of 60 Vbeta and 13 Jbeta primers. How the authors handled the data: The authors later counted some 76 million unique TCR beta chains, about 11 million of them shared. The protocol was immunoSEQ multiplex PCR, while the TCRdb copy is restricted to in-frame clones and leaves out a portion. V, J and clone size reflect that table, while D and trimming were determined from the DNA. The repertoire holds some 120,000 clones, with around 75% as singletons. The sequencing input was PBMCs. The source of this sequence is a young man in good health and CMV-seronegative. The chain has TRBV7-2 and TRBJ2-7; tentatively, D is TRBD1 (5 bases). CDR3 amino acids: CASSLLGDEQYF. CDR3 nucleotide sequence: TGTGCCAGCAGCTTACTAGGGGACGAGCAGTACTTC.